This T cell receptor (beta chain) was sequenced for a study of T cell clonality in common variable immunodeficiency. Notes on the study in general: Fewer deletions and N-nucleotide insertions were reportedly seen in common variable immunodeficiency TCR beta sequences.

This clone was seen a handful of times. Its antigen is unknown. Diagnosis required reduced IgG, IgA and/or IgM with specific antibody deficiency. CVID subjects were neither ill nor on immunomodulatory or immunosuppressive medication at sampling. Profiling relied on immunoSEQ multiplex PCR, and the TCRdb table lists in-frame clones only, not all of them. Listed for the sample are fewer than 25,000 clones, none seen a single time. This TCR derives from a human donor with common variable immunodeficiency. Sequencing was performed on peripheral blood mononuclear cells.

The DNA read from the CDR3 is TGCAGTGCGAGCGGGGGGGATACATTGTTCTCCTACGAG. It encodes CSASGGDTLFSYE. The whole CDR3 sequence is CSASGGDTLFSYEQYF. J is TRBJ2-7 and V is TRBV20-1, with 10 positions matching TRBD2. The CDR3 goes on 3 residues after the read ends, and that part is filled in from the germline J gene. This CDR3 has 16 amino acids. Trimming cost V 6 bases and J 0 bases; bases outside gene matches: 11. Germline V gene lookup returns CDR1 DFQATT and CDR2 SNEGSKA (reference sequence).